The entry that follows covers one TCR beta chain sequence. Its matching antigen is unknown. This sample is drawn from a study of CD8 T cells in ankylosing spondylitis. Findings and limits, study-wide: Characteristic of ankylosing spondylitis blood, it appeared, was a TCR beta motif comprising roughly eight highly homologous variants. Some of the motif variants had earlier been found in reactive arthritis patients' fluid and blood. Clones linked to disease were reported to show significant enrichment in matched ankylosing spondylitis synovial fluid. Within peripheral blood, clones linked to disease were CD8+ and relatively rare.

Germline CDR1 is GTSNPN and CDR2 is SVGIG (reference sequence). There are 11 residues in the CDR3. The trim removed 4 bases at V and 11 bases at J, leaving 7 bases unmatched. TCRdb reanalysed the 5' RACE reads using MiXCR and keeps one entry per CDR3 protein. The sample yields about 300,000 distinct CDR3 sequences, 20% to 25% seen once. The sample taken for sequencing was blood, either unsorted or a sorted T cell fraction (not recorded which). This TCR was sampled from a female donor with ankylosing spondylitis or in good health (not recorded which). The V gene is TRBV30, the J gene TRBJ1-1; 7 positions match TRBD1. The CDR3 reads CAWTGGILAFF. The CDR3 coding sequence is TGTGCCTGGACAGGGGGGATTTTGGCTTTCTTT.